Below, 20 T cell receptor beta chains from the same sample are listed, as sequenced in a study of blood T cell repertoires in COVID-19. Measured with immunoSEQ multiplex PCR; TCRdb has only the in-frame clones, and not every one. The sample has 200,000 to 300,000 clones; over 75% are singletons. Sequenced sample: peripheral blood. Every receptor here comes from a human donor in a cohort sampled during active COVID-19.

V is TRBV15 and J is TRBJ1-1, with a possible D match to TRBD1 (6 bases). V lost 2 bases and J lost 1, with 11 bases in between. This CDR3 has 15 amino acids. Germline V gene sequence: CDR1 LNHNV, CDR2 YYDKDF (reference sequence). The CDR3 nucleotides read TGTGCCACCAGCAGATCCGGGACACCGAACACTGAAGCTTTCTTT. It translates to CATSRSGTPNTEAFF. Filled out from reference TRBV15 and TRBJ1-1, the complete variable domain reads DAMVIQNPRYQVTQFGKPVTLSCSQTLNHNVMYWYQQKSSQAPKLLFHYYDKDFNNEADTPDNFQSRRPNTSFCFLDIRSPGLGDTAMYLCATSRSGTPNTEAFFGQGTRLTVV.

The V call is TRBV6-6, the J call TRBJ2-1; 7 bases are a match to TRBD1. The CDR3 is 16 residues long. The ends lost 7 bases at V and 9 bases at J; junction bases unmatched: 18. Germline CDR1 reads MNHNY; CDR2 reads SVGAGI (reference sequence). This chain's CDR3 is CASILSKDRLRREQFF. CDR3 DNA: TGTGCCAGCATCCTCTCGAAGGACAGGCTCCGGCGTGAGCAGTTCTTC.

The chain uses TRBV4-3 and TRBJ2-2; 9 positions match TRBD1. Germline V gene lookup returns CDR1 LGHNA and CDR2 YSLEER. The CDR3 loop spans 16 amino acids. J was trimmed by 6 bases and V by 0 bases; bases with no gene match: 5. The CDR3 nucleotides read TGCGCCAGCAGCCAAGACTACAGGGGGCGGGCCGGGGAGCTGTTTTTT. Its translation is CASSQDYRGRAGELFF.

V and J are TRBV7-9 and TRBJ2-3; D may be TRBD2 (5 bases). Per the germline V gene, CDR1 is SEHNR and CDR2 is FQNEAQ (reference sequence). V was trimmed by 1 base and J by 0 bases, leaving 8 bases between them. The CDR3 is 15 amino acids. The CDR3 DNA sequence: TGTGCCAGCAGCTTAGGACTACCGAGCACAGATACGCAGTATTTT. This codes for CASSLGLPSTDTQYF.

The V gene is TRBV28, the J gene TRBJ1-2; 8 positions match TRBD1. V trimming: 6 bases; J trimming: 5 bases; junction bases outside the gene matches: 8. The CDR3 is 14 amino acids. Germline V gene lookup returns CDR1 MDHEN and CDR2 SYDVKM. The CDR3 here is CASRGGQGLYGYTF. CDR3 bases: TGTGCCAGCAGGGGAGGACAGGGATTATATGGCTACACCTTC.

The rearrangement links TRBV7-2 to TRBJ2-3, with 14 bases matching TRBD2. Trimming removed 5 bases from V and 6 bases from J; junction bases left unmatched: 7. Germline CDR1 reads SGHTA; CDR2 reads FQGNSA. There are 16 residues in the CDR3. CDR3 coding DNA: TGTGCCAGCAGCGCACGACTAGCGGGGGGGCTGGATACGCAGTATTTT. Translation: CASSARLAGGLDTQYF.

This clone came up once. V and J are TRBV20-1 and TRBJ2-5, with a possible D match to TRBD2 (5 bases). Per the germline V gene, CDR1 is DFQATT and CDR2 is SNEGSKA (reference sequence). V was cut by 5 bases and J by 5 bases, with 18 bases left in between. The CDR3 contains 14 residues. The DNA for the CDR3 is TGCAGTGCTTGTGGAGGAGGACGCCAGGAGACCCAGTACTTC. Amino acid sequence: CSACGGGRQETQYF.

V and J are TRBV30 and TRBJ2-4; TRBD2 agrees at 15 bases. Germline V gene lookup returns CDR1 GTSNPN and CDR2 SVGIG (reference sequence). J lost 6 bases, V lost 1 base, and 1 base had no gene match. CDR3 length: 15 residues. CDR3 sequence reads: CAWSEGLAGGNIQYF. The CDR3 DNA is TGTGCCTGGAGTGAGGGACTAGCGGGAGGAAACATTCAGTACTTC.

The chain uses TRBV27 and TRBJ1-1; TRBD1 might be the D (6 bases). The V end was cut by 2 bases, the J end by 5 bases, with 18 bases between. The CDR3 extends over 16 amino acids. Germline CDR1 is MNHEY and CDR2 is SMNVEV (reference sequence). The CDR3 here is CASSLGGAWVGTEAFF. The DNA for the CDR3 is TGTGCCAGCAGTTTAGGGGGGGCGTGGGTTGGGACTGAAGCTTTCTTT.

This clone was seen once. J is TRBJ1-1 and V is TRBV12-3 or TRBV12-4; no reliable D call. This CDR3 has 13 residues. Trimming pared 3 bases from V and 5 bases from J, leaving 10 bases between. CDR3 protein: CASSFLGRTEAFF. CDR3 sequence (DNA): TGTGCCAGCAGTTTTCTCGGTCGGACTGAAGCTTTCTTT.

This clone was recorded a few times. This chain links TRBV19 with TRBJ1-2; D perhaps matches TRBD1 (6 bases). The CDR3 contains 16 residues. CDR1 and CDR2 from the germline V gene are LNHDA and SQIVND (reference sequence). V was trimmed by 5 bases and J by 8 bases, leaving 24 bases between them. CDR3: CASSARIDRPSGGYTF. CDR3 DNA: TGTGCCAGTAGTGCAAGAATTGACAGGCCCTCGGGGGGCTACACCTTC.

The chain recombines TRBV15 with TRBJ1-5, with D uncertain. V was trimmed by 1 base and J by 2 bases, leaving 9 bases between them. This CDR3 has 15 amino acids. CDR1 and CDR2 (germline): LNHNV, YYDKDF (reference sequence). The CDR3 bases are TGTGCCACCAGCAGAGGGTCCAGCGGCAATCAGCCCCAGCATTTT. Translating it yields CATSRGSSGNQPQHF.

The chain uses TRBV5-1 and TRBJ1-6, with 9 bases aligning to TRBD1. Unmatched junction bases numbered 4, after V lost 3 bases and J lost 0 bases. Germline lookup yields CDR1 SGHRS and CDR2 YFSETQ. The CDR3 is made up of 17 amino acids. The CDR3 protein is CASSSWTGVSYNSPLHF. In DNA form, the CDR3 reads TGCGCCAGCAGCTCCTGGACAGGGGTCTCCTATAATTCACCCCTCCACTTT.

This chain joins TRBV21-1 and TRBJ1-5. TRBV21-1 is designated a pseudogene. The CDR3 loop spans 15 amino acids. CDR3 protein: CASSKRVGGNQPQHF. For the CDR3, the DNA is TGTGCCAGCAGCAAGCGGGTGGGAGGCAATCAGCCCCAGCATTTT.

The J gene is TRBJ1-2, the V gene TRBV6-1; D is undetermined. CDR3 length: 18 amino acids. The V end was cut by 4 bases, the J end by 3 bases, with 24 bases between. Germline CDR1 MNHNS, CDR2 SASEGT. As DNA, the CDR3 is TGTGCCAGCAGTGTCGCCGGGTTAGGAAAAGGTTCCCACTATGGCTACACCTTC. It codes for CASSVAGLGKGSHYGYTF.

This chain links TRBV7-2 with TRBJ1-1; no clear D gene. This CDR3 comprises 14 residues. Germline CDR1 is SGHTA and CDR2 is FQGNSA. V gave up 2 bases and J gave up 3 bases, with 10 bases separating them. Here the CDR3 DNA reads TGTGCCAGCAGCTTATCTCAGATCCACACTGAAGCTTTCTTT. Translating gives CASSLSQIHTEAFF.

In the case of this clone: The same CDR3 also results from other DNA sequences found in this sample. This chain links TRBV12-3 or TRBV12-4 with TRBJ2-7, with TRBD1 matching over 7 bases. This CDR3 region has 13 residues. V dropped 6 bases and J dropped 3; count of bases not matched to a gene: 5. CDR3 nucleotides: TGTGCCAGCAGCCCGACAGGGTTCTACGAGCAGTACTTC. This sequence encodes CASSPTGFYEQYF.

The rearrangement links TRBV4-3 to TRBJ1-2; 7 bases line up with TRBD1. Looked up from germline, CDR1 is LGHNA and CDR2 is YSLEER. With 2 bases clipped from V and 2 bases from J, the junction kept 8 bases outside the gene matches. CDR3 size: 16 residues. CDR3 in DNA: TGCGCCAGCAGCCAAAACGCAGGGGGGCAGAACTATGGCTACACCTTC. It yields the protein CASSQNAGGQNYGYTF.

The V gene is TRBV4-1, the J gene TRBJ2-7; 8 bases are a match to TRBD2. The CDR3 length is 14 residues. From germline, CDR1 is MGHRA and CDR2 YSYEKL. The junction had 6 bases not matched to a gene; V was cut back by 3 bases and J by 5 bases. In DNA form, the CDR3 reads TGCGCCAGCAGCCACTACGGGAGGGGCGACGAGCAGTACTTC. This gives the protein CASSHYGRGDEQYF.

This clone has just one count. V is TRBV7-9 and J is TRBJ1-1; D may be TRBD1 (6 bases). The V and J ends lost 5 bases and 3 bases respectively, with 16 bases between them. The CDR3 is 15 residues long. Germline V gene lookup returns CDR1 SEHNR and CDR2 FQNEAQ (reference sequence). The CDR3 reads CASSVYRDVDTEAFF. The DNA of the CDR3 is TGTGCCAGCAGCGTATACAGGGACGTGGACACTGAAGCTTTCTTT.